This TCR beta chain derives from a study of shared clonotypes between healthy human individuals. Study-level results: Sequencing depth was predicted to influence how clonotypes are shared among donors. With several donors compared, about 5.2% of naive CD4 clonotypes were shared.

This clone was detected only once. The antigen remains unidentified. Only CD45RO-negative cells positively selected for CCR7 counted as naive CD8 cells, so terminally differentiated effector memory CD45RA+ cells were excluded. V lost 4 bases and J 4 bases, leaving 14 bases between the germline ends. Per the germline V gene, CDR1 is SEHNR and CDR2 is FQNEAQ (reference sequence). The CDR3 is 14 residues long. Assay: immunoSEQ multiplex PCR; the TCRdb copy retains only in-frame clones and omits some. The sample shows millions of clones, 93% of them seen only once. The sample comprised naive CD8+ T cells from PBMCs. V is TRBV7-9 and J is TRBJ2-7; tentatively, D is TRBD1 or TRBD2 (5 bases each). The source is a man aged 18-30 years in good health. Some clones in this sample may be carry-over from other donors' samples. The DNA for the CDR3 is TGTGCCAGCAGCTCGAGGGGCAGAAGTTACGAGCAGTACTTC. Translation gives CASSSRGRSYEQYF.